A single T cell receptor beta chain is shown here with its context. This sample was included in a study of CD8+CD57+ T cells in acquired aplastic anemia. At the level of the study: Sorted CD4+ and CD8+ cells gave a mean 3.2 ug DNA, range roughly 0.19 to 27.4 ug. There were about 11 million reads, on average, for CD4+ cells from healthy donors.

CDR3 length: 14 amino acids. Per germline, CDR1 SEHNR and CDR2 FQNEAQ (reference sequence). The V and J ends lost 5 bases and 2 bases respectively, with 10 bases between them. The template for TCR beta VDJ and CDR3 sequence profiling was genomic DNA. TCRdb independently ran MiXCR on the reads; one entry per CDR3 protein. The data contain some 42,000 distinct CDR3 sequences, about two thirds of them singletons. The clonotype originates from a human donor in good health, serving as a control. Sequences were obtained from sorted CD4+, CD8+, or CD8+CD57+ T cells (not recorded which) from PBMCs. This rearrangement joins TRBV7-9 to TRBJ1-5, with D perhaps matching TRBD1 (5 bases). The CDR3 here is CASSGGFGNQPQHF. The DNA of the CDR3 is TGTGCCAGCAGCGGGGGGTTTGGCAATCAGCCCCAGCATTTT.